The following is a TCR beta chain sequence with its context. Its antigen is not identified. The data were taken from a study of glioma-infiltrating T cells after dendritic cell vaccination. About the research overall: Dendritic cells derived from monocytes and pulsed with autologous tumor lysate formed the vaccine. At biweekly intervals, patients got three intradermal dendritic cell vaccine injections.

Documented time point: after dendritic cell vaccination, including at tumor progression/relapse. Broader study findings: The cohort had few patients with full blood and tumor sets.

TCRB CDR3 was amplified from 2 ug genomic DNA or less. Sequenced by immunoSEQ multiplex PCR; TCRdb stores in-frame clones only, minus some. The sample shows some 99,000 clones, 65% to 85% of them seen only once. The CDR3 is made up of 15 amino acids. In germline, CDR1 is GTSNPN, CDR2 SVGIG (reference sequence). V was shortened by 0 bases and J by 5 bases, with 16 bases between the two germline ends. The chain has TRBV30 and TRBJ2-5, with a possible D match to TRBD1 (5 bases). The sequence came from a human donor with glioblastoma. The specimen comprised blood, sampled after dendritic cell vaccination. The chain's CDR3 is CAWSVGDRIGETQYF. CDR3 sequence (DNA): TGTGCCTGGAGTGTAGGCGACAGAATTGGGGAGACCCAGTACTTC.